The entry that follows covers one T cell receptor beta chain sequence. This clonotype was counted many times. Its antigen remains unidentified. No much larger clonotype is one base removed from it; base qualities were not supplied. The germline V and J ends show losses of 2 bases and 3 bases respectively, and no gene match explains 11 bases of the junction. According to the germline V gene, CDR1 reads SQVTM and CDR2 reads ANQGSEA. From the cysteine up to the phenylalanine, the CDR3 has a length of 16 residues. This entry keeps only the CDR3 DNA: 48 bases, framed from base 1. This record comes from a study of Graves' ophthalmopathy and Graves' hyperthyroidism (dated by TCRdb to the late 2010s). Study-level background: A patient counted as having stable hyperthyroidism if there was no progression to ophthalmopathy within 18 months of follow-up. The study used TCR beta repertoire signatures to distinguish Graves' ophthalmopathy from Graves' hyperthyroidism and to predict progression to ophthalmopathy. In total, 135 blood samples were TCR-sequenced: fewer than 50 ophthalmopathy, roughly 77 hyperthyroidism and some 17 hyperthyroidism-to-ophthalmopathy patients. A discovery set of 95 to 100 patients (43 ophthalmopathy, around 57 stable hyperthyroidism) was enrolled to explore V-J signatures distinguishing ophthalmopathy from hyperthyroidism. An independent validation cohort comprised roughly 20 hyperthyroidism patients and 15 to 17 patients who later progressed from hyperthyroidism to ophthalmopathy. In 6 or 7 hyperthyroidism patients, T-cell repertoires of thyroid tissue and blood were compared. After sampling, hyperthyroidism patients received methimazole starting at 30 mg daily, and ophthalmopathy patients received high-dose intravenous methylprednisolone.

Beyond this particular receptor, the publication reports: Ophthalmopathy was separated from stable hyperthyroidism by the 13-signature model with about 85% sensitivity and roughly 83% specificity in cross-validation and with 80%/75% in the test set. Most expanded thyroid clonotypes with a frequency above 0.001 also appeared in blood, which suggests that blood repertoires may reflect the immune response in the thyroid. Sample size was not predetermined statistically, and investigators were not blinded to group allocation. In validation, the model predicted ophthalmopathy progression with 55% to 71% sensitivity and 72% to 80% specificity; some twelve predicted patients were CT-confirmed with GO in a median of around 6 months.

For repertoire sequencing, the TCR beta CDR3 regions were amplified from RNA transcripts. The first round was an RT-PCR using HTBI primers with the Qiagen OneStep RT-PCR kit, and this first round was followed by a second-round multiplex PCR, then size selection and purification. The libraries underwent paired-end sequencing with 100 bp reads on an Illumina HiSeq2000. Concerning the study's data processing: SOAPnuke was used to process the reads, removing any read that contained adapters or uncalled bases, had a mean Phred below 15, or lacked an exact match to the constant primer or identifier. COPE v1.2.5 was used to merge high-quality paired reads. Clonotypes were defined as unique nucleotide sequences and were aligned to IMGT TRB V, D and J references using MiTCR v1.1. The analysis was limited to V-J combinations with a frequency above 0.0001, which together covered roughly 99% of repertoires. For each V-J combination, a TCR clonal expansion and chaos score was defined as the ratio of F50 clonal expansion to chaos observed in the TCRdist matrix. Welch's t-statistics and random forest were used to narrow the features down to over ten V-J combinations, which were then fed into a naive Bayes classifier. Thyroid-blood repertoire similarity was quantified with the Morisita-Horn index. TCRdb trimmed the raw reads at Q25, called clones with MiXCR and kept productive beta chains. When rows share a CDR3 protein, they turn into one entry using the most common DNA and genes. TCRdb, not the authors, supplied the V and J calls. Counted in this sample were approximately 540,000 distinct CDR3 sequences; approximately 37% of them appeared once. The top ten clones comprise around 4.6% of the sample.

Hyperthyroidism patients were newly diagnosed, with disease duration under 2 months, and aged 18 to 65 years. Patients with other autoimmune diseases, uncontrolled infections, pregnancy or lactation were excluded. Clinical symptoms, serum thyroxine, TRAb, thyroid ultrasound and orbital computed tomography were used for diagnosis. Total RNA was extracted with Trizol reagent and quality-checked on an Agilent 2100 Bioanalyzer. Sequenced: peripheral blood or thyroid tissue (not recorded which). This clonotype originated in an adult man with Graves' hyperthyroidism. The rearrangement combines TRBV29-1 with TRBJ2-7; 9 central nucleotides agree with TRBD2. The CDR3 in this case is CSVEWSSGTSSYEQYF. The DNA sequence is given as TGCAGCGTTGAATGGTCCTCCGGGACTAGCAGCTACGAGCAGTACTTC.